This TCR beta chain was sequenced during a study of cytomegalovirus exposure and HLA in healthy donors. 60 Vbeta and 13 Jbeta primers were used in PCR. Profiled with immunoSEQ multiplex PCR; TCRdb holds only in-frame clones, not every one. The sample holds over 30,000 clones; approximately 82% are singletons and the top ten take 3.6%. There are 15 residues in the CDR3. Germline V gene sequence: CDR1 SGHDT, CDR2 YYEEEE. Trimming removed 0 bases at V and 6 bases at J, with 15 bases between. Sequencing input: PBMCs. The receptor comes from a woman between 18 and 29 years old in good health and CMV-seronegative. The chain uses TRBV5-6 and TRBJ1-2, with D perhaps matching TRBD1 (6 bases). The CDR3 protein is CASSLAGRGNDGYTF. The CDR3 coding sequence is TGTGCCAGCAGCTTGGCAGGCAGGGGAAACGATGGCTACACCTTC.